Detailed here is one T cell receptor (beta chain). Its antigen is not identified. Baseline, cycle 4 day 1, and cycle 7 day 1 were the blood sampling points. This specimen comes from a study of OX40 agonist ivuxolimab in advanced cancers. Study-wide context: While on treatment, patients had intravenous ivuxolimab at 0.01 to 10 mg/kg every 2 weeks. General study points: In the expanded peripheral T cells, antigen specificity was never determined.

Trimming stripped 7 bases from V and 7 bases from J, with 26 bases between. Germline V gene data show CDR1 as MDHEN and CDR2 as SYDVKM. The CDR3 sequence is 17 residues long. Clones were read by immunoSEQ multiplex PCR, and TCRdb kept only the in-frame ones, dropping some. The sample includes 78,000 or so clones, more than 70% of them seen just once. The chain uses TRBV28 and TRBJ2-1, with a weak D call TRBD2 (5 bases). The sample in question was CD4+ or CD8+ T cells sorted from blood, obtained in a trial of the OX40 agonist ivuxolimab. This TCR was recovered from an adult with an advanced solid tumor such as melanoma, head and neck, liver or kidney cancer. This CDR3 reads CASTETLPGIPGNEQFF. The DNA for the CDR3 is TGTGCCAGCACTGAAACCCTCCCCGGGATACCAGGAAATGAGCAGTTCTTC.